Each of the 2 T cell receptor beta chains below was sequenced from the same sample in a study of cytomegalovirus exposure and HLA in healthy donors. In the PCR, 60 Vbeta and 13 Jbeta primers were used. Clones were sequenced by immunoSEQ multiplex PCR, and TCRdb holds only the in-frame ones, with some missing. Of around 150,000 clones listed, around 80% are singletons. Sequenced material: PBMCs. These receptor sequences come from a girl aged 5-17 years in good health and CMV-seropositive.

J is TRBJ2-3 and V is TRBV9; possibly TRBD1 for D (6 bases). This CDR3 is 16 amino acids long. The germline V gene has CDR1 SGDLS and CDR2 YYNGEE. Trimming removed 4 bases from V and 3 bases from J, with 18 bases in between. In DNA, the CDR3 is TGTGCCAGCAGCACCTCCGTCAGAGGGGGAACAGATACGCAGTATTTT. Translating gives CASSTSVRGGTDTQYF.

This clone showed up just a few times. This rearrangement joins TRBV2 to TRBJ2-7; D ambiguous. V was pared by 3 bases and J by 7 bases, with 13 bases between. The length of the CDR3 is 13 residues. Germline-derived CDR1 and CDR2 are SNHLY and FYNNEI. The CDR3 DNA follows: TGTGCCAGCAGTGAGGGCAGATCCCTAGAGCAGTACTTC. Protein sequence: CASSEGRSLEQYF.